One sample yielded the 8 T cell receptor beta chains listed below, sequenced in a study of lymphopenia after photon versus proton radiotherapy. Assay: immunoSEQ multiplex PCR; the TCRdb copy retains only in-frame clones and omits some. The table shows 25,000 to 30,000 clones, with 81% occurring only once. The sample in question was peripheral blood, obtained from a patient treated with photon-based radiotherapy. These TCRs come from a man aged 45-65 years with gastric cancer.

The gene calls are TRBV6-6 and TRBJ2-1; D gene unclear. Germline CDR1 reads MNHNY; CDR2 reads SVGAGI (reference sequence). V lost 4 bases and J 5 bases, leaving 6 bases between the germline ends. CDR3 size: 12 residues. The CDR3 sequence is CASSSTNNEQFF. CDR3 DNA sequence: TGTGCCAGCAGTTCTACGAACAATGAGCAGTTCTTC.

V is TRBV11-2 and J is TRBJ2-7; possibly TRBD1 or TRBD2 for D (5 bases each). CDR3 length equals 15 residues. The germline V gene has CDR1 SGHAT and CDR2 FQNNGV. Between the trimmed V and J ends, which lost 6 bases and 6 bases, there was a span of 21 bases. The CDR3 bases are TGTGCCAGCAGTTTTATGGGGCCCCGAGGAGGCGAGCAGTACTTC. Translating it yields CASSFMGPRGGEQYF.

This chain joins TRBV5-4 and TRBJ2-1, with D possibly being TRBD1 (5 bases). The CDR3 is 13 amino acids. Deletions cut 5 bases from V and 5 bases from J, with 11 bases between. Germline CDR1 reads SGHNT; CDR2 reads YYREEE (reference sequence). CDR3 DNA: TGTGCCAGCAGTAGGGGTTTGGACAATGAGCAGTTCTTC. Amino acids: CASSRGLDNEQFF.

The V and J genes are TRBV7-3 and TRBJ1-3; no definite D call. There are 14 residues in the CDR3. Germline lookup yields CDR1 SGHTA and CDR2 FQGTGA. Between the trimmed V and J ends, which lost 2 bases and 9 bases, there was a span of 14 bases. CDR3 protein: CASSLGQTGGTIYF. The DNA of the CDR3 is TGTGCCAGCAGCTTAGGGCAGACCGGAGGCACCATATATTTT.

The rearrangement uses TRBV6-4 and TRBJ2-1; a possible D gene is TRBD2 (6 bases). CDR3 size: 15 residues. Per the germline V gene, CDR1 is MRHNA and CDR2 is SNTAGT. With 0 bases removed from V and 1 base from J, the gap between germline ends came to 7 bases. The CDR3: CASSDSSGSYNEQFF. Written as DNA, the CDR3 is TGTGCCAGCAGTGACTCTAGCGGTTCCTACAATGAGCAGTTCTTC.

The chain employs TRBV19 and TRBJ1-4, with TRBD1 as a possible D gene (5 bases). Deletions cut 7 bases from V and 5 bases from J, with 14 bases between. The CDR3 length is 14 residues. Germline V CDR1 and CDR2: LNHDA, SQIVND (reference sequence). The CDR3 nucleotides are TGTGCCAGTAAACCGGGACCGGTAAATGAAAAACTGTTTTTT. This sequence encodes CASKPGPVNEKLFF.

This clone was recorded a few times. The V gene is TRBV10-1, the J gene TRBJ1-6, with a weak D call TRBD1 (6 bases). Germline-derived CDR1 and CDR2 are WNHNN and SYGVQD (reference sequence). V was clipped by 6 bases and J by 8 bases, with 11 bases between them. The CDR3 runs 13 residues. This chain's CDR3 is CASRRTVDSPLHF. CDR3 nucleotide sequence: TGCGCCAGCAGGAGGACAGTAGATTCACCCCTCCACTTT.

The J gene is TRBJ2-2, the V gene TRBV7-6; D is uncertain. Germline-derived CDR1 and CDR2 are SGHVS and FNYEAQ. The CDR3 length is 17 residues. V lost 0 bases and J lost 1, with 12 bases in between. The CDR3 sequence: CASSLAFRQVNTGELFF. CDR3 bases: TGTGCCAGCAGCTTAGCTTTTAGACAAGTGAACACCGGGGAGCTGTTTTTT.